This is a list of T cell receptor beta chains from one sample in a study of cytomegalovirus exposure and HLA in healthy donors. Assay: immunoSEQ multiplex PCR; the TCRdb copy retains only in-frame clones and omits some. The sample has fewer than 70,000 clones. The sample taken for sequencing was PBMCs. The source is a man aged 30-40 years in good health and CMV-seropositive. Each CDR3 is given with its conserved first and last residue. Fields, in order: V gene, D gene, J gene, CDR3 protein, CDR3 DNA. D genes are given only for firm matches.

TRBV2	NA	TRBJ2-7	CASSEAQTGSYEQYF	TGTGCCAGCAGTGAAGCGCAAACAGGGAGCTACGAGCAGTACTTC
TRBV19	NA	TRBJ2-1	CASRGVDNEQFF	TGTGCCAGTAGAGGGGTTGACAATGAGCAGTTCTTC
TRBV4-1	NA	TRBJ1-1	CASSLQALNTEAFF	TGCGCCAGCAGCTTACAGGCCCTCAACACTGAAGCTTTCTTT
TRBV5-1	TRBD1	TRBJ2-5	CASSSSGTGVQETQYF	TGCGCCAGCAGTTCGTCCGGGACAGGGGTCCAAGAGACCCAGTACTTC
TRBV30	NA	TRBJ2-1	CAWSVVGGFDEQFF	TGTGCCTGGAGTGTAGTCGGGGGTTTCGATGAGCAGTTCTTC
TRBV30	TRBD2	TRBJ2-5	CAWSVSGGRETQYF	TGTGCCTGGAGTGTTTCGGGGGGGCGAGAGACCCAGTACTTC
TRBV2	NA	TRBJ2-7	CASSESSVTSYEQYF	TGTGCCAGCAGTGAATCGAGCGTGACCTCCTACGAGCAGTACTTC
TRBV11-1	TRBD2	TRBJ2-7	CASRRTSGGLSYEQYF	TGTGCCAGCAGACGGACTAGCGGGGGCCTTTCCTACGAGCAGTACTTC
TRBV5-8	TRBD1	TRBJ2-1	CASSIGQGIRTHIQNEQFF	TGTGCCAGCAGCATAGGACAGGGGATTAGGACACATATTCAAAATGAGCAGTTCTTC
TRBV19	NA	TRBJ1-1	CASSISLTEAFF	TGTGCCAGTAGCATAAGCCTTACTGAAGCTTTCTTT
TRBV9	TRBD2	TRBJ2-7	CASSGGTSGYYEQYF	TGTGCCAGCAGCGGAGGGACTAGCGGGTACTACGAGCAGTACTTC
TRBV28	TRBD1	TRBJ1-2	CASSQQGAPGYTF	TGTGCCAGCAGCCAACAGGGGGCGCCGGGCTACACCTTC